Sequencing of this T cell receptor (beta chain) was carried out in a study of blood T cells in healthy people across ages. Next came a second PCR, run for roughly 6 to 11 cycles, which used a sample-barcoded 5' primer along with a J-beta primer mix. TCRdb reprocessed the 5' RACE reads via MiXCR and lists one record per CDR3 protein. Of over 1,500,000 distinct CDR3 sequences in the sample, roughly 49% are singletons; the top ten hold roughly 2%. About this clonotype itself: The antigen remains undetermined.

Study findings and constraints: TCR beta diversity per million T cells fell roughly linearly with age.

Each donor was a healthy Caucasian individual from Russia, aged roughly 6 to 90. This sequence was found in a woman between 40 and 55 years old in good health. The sequencing input was blood.

The CDR3 protein is CASSQDPRMAGANVLTF. CDR3 DNA: TGCGCCAGCAGCCAAGATCCAAGAATGGCTGGGGCCAACGTCCTGACTTTC. The chain joins TRBV4-3 to TRBJ2-6; no reliable D call. From germline, CDR1 is LGHNA and CDR2 YSLEER. The CDR3 runs to 17 residues. V was trimmed by 0 bases and J by 2 bases, leaving 11 bases between them.